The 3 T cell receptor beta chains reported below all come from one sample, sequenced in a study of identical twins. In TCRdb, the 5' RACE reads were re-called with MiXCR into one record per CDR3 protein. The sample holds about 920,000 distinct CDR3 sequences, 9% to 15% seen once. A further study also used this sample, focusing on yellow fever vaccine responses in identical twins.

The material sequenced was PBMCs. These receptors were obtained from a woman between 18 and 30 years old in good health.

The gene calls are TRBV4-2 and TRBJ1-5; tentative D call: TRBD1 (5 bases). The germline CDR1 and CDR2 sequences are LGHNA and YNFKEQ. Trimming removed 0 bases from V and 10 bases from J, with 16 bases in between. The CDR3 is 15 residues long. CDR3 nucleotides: TGTGCCAGCAGCCAAGACCCCAGGGCCCTACAACCCCAGCATTTT. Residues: CASSQDPRALQPQHF.

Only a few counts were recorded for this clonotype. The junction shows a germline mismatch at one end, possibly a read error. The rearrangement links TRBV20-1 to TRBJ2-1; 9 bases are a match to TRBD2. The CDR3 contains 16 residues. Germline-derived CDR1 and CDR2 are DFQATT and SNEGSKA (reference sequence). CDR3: CCARYSGGLTYNEQFF. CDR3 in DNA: TGCTGTGCCAGATACAGCGGGGGGTTAACCTACAATGAGCAGTTCTTC.

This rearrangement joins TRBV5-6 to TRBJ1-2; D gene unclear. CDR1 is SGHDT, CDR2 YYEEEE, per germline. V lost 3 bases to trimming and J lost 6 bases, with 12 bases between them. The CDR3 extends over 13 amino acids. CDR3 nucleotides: TGTGCCAGCAGCTCGGTGGGTAGGGATGGCTACACCTTC. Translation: CASSSVGRDGYTF.